This T cell receptor beta chain is drawn from a study of cytomegalovirus exposure and HLA in healthy donors. PCR employed 60 Vbeta and 13 Jbeta primers. TCRdb keeps only in-frame clones here, not all; method: immunoSEQ multiplex PCR. The sample shows around 90,000 clones, about four fifths of them seen only once. General study results and limits: Both high specificity and high sensitivity reportedly marked the classifier's diagnosis of cytomegalovirus status.

The J segment lost 2 bases and the V segment lost 3 bases, leaving 3 bases of the junction unmatched. This CDR3 has 15 amino acids. Germline CDR1 LGHNT, CDR2 FRNRAP. On this clone itself: The antigen is unknown.

The receptor was derived from a woman between 35 and 50 years old in good health and CMV-seronegative. The chain uses TRBV12-5 and TRBJ2-2; 7 nucleotides match TRBD1. Sequences were obtained from PBMCs. The CDR3 is CASGFRTGNTGELFF. The CDR3 nucleotides read TGTGCTAGTGGTTTTCGGACAGGCAACACCGGGGAGCTGTTTTTT.